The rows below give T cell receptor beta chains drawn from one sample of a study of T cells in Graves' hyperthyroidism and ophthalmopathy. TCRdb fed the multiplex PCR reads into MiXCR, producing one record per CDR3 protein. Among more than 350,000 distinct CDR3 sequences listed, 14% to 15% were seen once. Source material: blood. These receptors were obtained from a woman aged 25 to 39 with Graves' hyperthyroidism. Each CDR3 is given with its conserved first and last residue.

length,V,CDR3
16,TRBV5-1,CASSPRTSGSSYEQYF
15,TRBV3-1,CASSRGDRSNSPLHF
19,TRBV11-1,CASSPSGTSGRAPYNEQFF
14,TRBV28,CASTPGGEFYEQYF
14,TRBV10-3,CAISEREGTGELFF
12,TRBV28,CASSLLVQPQHF
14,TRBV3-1,CASSQDGLSDTQYF
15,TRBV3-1,CASSQRDGSLWEQYF
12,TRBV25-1,CASSEQGDEQFF
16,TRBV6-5,CASSYSAGLSTDTQYF
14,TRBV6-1,CASIGGSGANVLTF
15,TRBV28,CASSLASRGAGELFF
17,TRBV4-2,CASSQDDKRVNTGELFF
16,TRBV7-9,CASSGSGVLSSYEQYF
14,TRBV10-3,CAISENRGKNEQYF
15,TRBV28,CASSLYVGLNTEAFF
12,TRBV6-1,CASSEVGYEQYF
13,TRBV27,CASSHRGEYGYTF
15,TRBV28,CASRSGLPSTDTQYF
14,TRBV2,CASSADSNTGELFF
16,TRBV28,CASSTIQGGSNQPQHF
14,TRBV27,CASSLGSGTYTQYF
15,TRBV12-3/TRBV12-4,CASSLAAGLNQPQHF
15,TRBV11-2,CASSRTSGRTDTQYF
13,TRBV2,CASRGEGAYEQYF
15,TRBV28,CASSTTGGSSYEQYF
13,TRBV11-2,CASSPTNNQPQHF
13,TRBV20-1,CSASLSSRGSQYF
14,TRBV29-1,CSVEGLAGIGGQYF